The 28 T cell receptor beta chains below all came from one sample that was sequenced in a study of shared clonotypes between healthy human individuals. The method was immunoSEQ multiplex PCR; TCRdb's version includes in-frame clones alone and lacks a portion of them. The sample holds roughly 1,100,000 clones, about 80% seen once. The sequenced material came from memory CD4+ T cells sorted from blood. Noted subset: CD45RA-negative fraction. These receptors originate from a man aged 18 to 30 in good health.

V gene TRBV5-1 combines with J gene TRBJ2-7; no clear D. The germline V gene encodes CDR1 SGHRS and CDR2 YFSETQ. The germline V and J ends were trimmed by 1 base and 6 bases, with 11 bases remaining between them. CDR3 length: 13 amino acids. In DNA form, the CDR3 reads TGCGCCAGCAGCTTGATACAAGCTGGCGAGCAGTACTTC. Encoded protein: CASSLIQAGEQYF.

The rearrangement links TRBV5-4 to TRBJ2-7, with D hard to call. CDR1 is SGHNT and CDR2 is YYREEE in the germline V gene (reference sequence). The CDR3 is 14 amino acids. The germline V and J ends were trimmed by 0 bases and 4 bases, with 11 bases remaining between them. CDR3 bases: TGTGCCAGCAGCTTGGATCAAGCCAATTACGAGCAGTACTTC. Its protein product is CASSLDQANYEQYF.

DNA of the CDR3: TGCGCCAGCAGCATTAGTGGGCAGTCTGGAAACACCATATATTTT. This translates into CASSISGQSGNTIYF. The chain joins TRBV5-1 to TRBJ1-3; D is ambiguous. The CDR3 is made up of 15 amino acids. V was clipped by 4 bases and J by 1 base, with 12 bases between them. CDR1 and CDR2 from the germline V gene are SGHRS and YFSETQ.

Note on this clone: This sample also contains other DNA sequences that code for the same CDR3. The V and J genes are TRBV5-4 and TRBJ2-1; 7 positions match TRBD2. Germline CDR1 SGHNT, CDR2 YYREEE (reference sequence). J was trimmed by 0 bases and V by 0 bases; bases with no gene match: 3. The CDR3 contains 16 residues. The CDR3 spells CASSLVGGSSYNEQFF. The CDR3 nucleotides read TGTGCCAGCAGCTTGGTGGGCGGGAGCTCCTACAATGAGCAGTTCTTC.

V gene TRBV30 combines with J gene TRBJ2-5; 8 bases are a match to TRBD2. Germline-derived CDR1 and CDR2 are GTSNPN and SVGIG (reference sequence). CDR3 length: 15 amino acids. Trimming at V came to 3 bases and at J to 5 bases, leaving 11 bases not matched to a gene. The CDR3 reads CAWSRPGLESETQYF. The CDR3 DNA reads TGTGCCTGGAGCCGCCCGGGACTAGAATCCGAGACCCAGTACTTC.

The J gene is TRBJ2-1, the V gene TRBV29-1; D gene ambiguous. The CDR3 totals 15 residues. The V gene's germline CDR1 is SQVTM and CDR2 ANQGSEA. V gave up 0 bases and J gave up 5 bases, with 14 bases separating them. CDR3: CSVEDIRIQHNEQFF. CDR3 nucleotides: TGCAGCGTTGAAGACATCCGGATACAGCACAATGAGCAGTTCTTC.

The V and J genes are TRBV6-5 and TRBJ2-5, with 7 bases that match TRBD1. There are 14 residues in the CDR3. Germline V lookup: CDR1 MNHEY, CDR2 SVGAGI. J gave up 4 bases and V 5 bases, and 7 bases lay outside the gene matches. The CDR3 coding sequence is TGTGCCAGCAGTAGACAGGGTGGGCGAGAGACCCAGTACTTC. Amino acids: CASSRQGGRETQYF.

The J gene is TRBJ1-1, the V gene TRBV29-1, with D possibly matching TRBD1 (5 bases). The ends were cut back, 4 bases at V and 8 bases at J, with 11 bases in the middle. The V gene's germline CDR1 is SQVTM and CDR2 ANQGSEA. The CDR3 length is 11 residues. As DNA, the CDR3 is TGCAGCGTTGGGGGGAACAGGGAAGCTTTCTTT. Amino acid sequence: CSVGGNREAFF.

J is TRBJ1-1 and V is TRBV19; D is uncertain. This CDR3 is built from 14 residues. V was cut by 6 bases and J by 1 base, with 12 bases left in between. The germline CDR1 and CDR2 sequences are LNHDA and SQIVND (reference sequence). The CDR3 bases are TGTGCCAGTAGCCTCCTGACGGAGAACACTGAAGCTTTCTTT. Translated, it gives CASSLLTENTEAFF.

V is TRBV5-1 and J is TRBJ2-7; a weak D match, TRBD1 (6 bases). There are 14 residues in the CDR3. Trimming took 5 bases from V and 4 from J, leaving 16 bases between them. The germline V gene has CDR1 SGHRS and CDR2 YFSETQ. CDR3 DNA sequence: TGCGCCAGCAGTCTGGACAGAAATTCTTACGAGCAGTACTTC. It translates to CASSLDRNSYEQYF.

The chain employs TRBV7-2 and TRBJ2-7; 7 bases match TRBD2. The V and J ends lost 1 base and 11 bases, in that order; junction bases with no gene match: 8. This CDR3 spans 13 amino acids. Germline lookup yields CDR1 SGHTA and CDR2 FQGNSA. CDR3 region: CASSLEGRGVKYF. DNA for the CDR3: TGTGCCAGCAGCTTAGAGGGTCGGGGGGTTAAGTACTTC. The whole variable domain, filled in from reference TRBV7-2 and TRBJ2-7, reads GAGVSQSPSNKVTEKGKDVELRCDPISGHTALYWYRQSLGQGLEFLIYFQGNSAPDKSGLPSDRFSAERTGGSVSTLTIQRTQQEDSAVYLCASSLEGRGVKYFGPGTRLTVT.

The rearrangement links TRBV5-1 to TRBJ1-3; TRBD1 is a possible D gene (5 bases). Trimming removed 1 base at V and 0 bases at J, with 11 bases between. The CDR3 is 16 amino acids. The germline gives CDR1 SGHRS, CDR2 YFSETQ. The chain's CDR3 is CASSLSGDSSGNTIYF. Here the CDR3 DNA reads TGCGCCAGCAGCTTGTCGGGGGACTCCTCTGGAAACACCATATATTTT.

The rearrangement joins TRBV18 to TRBJ2-1, with 14 nucleotides matching TRBD2. The CDR3 spans 15 residues. Trimming took 8 bases from V and 3 from J; bases not matched to a gene: 3. Germline CDR1 KGHSH, CDR2 LQKENI. The CDR3 spells CASATSGGGYNEQFF. In DNA, the CDR3 is TGTGCCAGCGCGACTAGCGGGGGGGGCTACAATGAGCAGTTCTTC. Full variable domain (outside the CDR3, taken from reference TRBV18 and TRBJ2-1): NAGVMQNPRHLVRRRGQEARLRCSPMKGHSHVYWYRQLPEEGLKFMVYLQKENIIDESGMPKERFSAEFPKEGPSILRIQQVVRGDSAAYFCASATSGGGYNEQFFGPGTRLTVL.

The chain employs TRBV5-4 and TRBJ1-4; TRBD1 agrees at 7 bases. Germline V gene sequence: CDR1 SGHNT, CDR2 YYREEE (reference sequence). J lost 8 bases, V lost 2 bases, and 9 bases had no gene match. The CDR3 sequence is 15 residues long. CDR3 sequence reads: CASSFTGELPEKLFF. CDR3 bases: TGTGCCAGCAGCTTTACAGGGGAACTCCCGGAAAAACTGTTTTTT.

This clone was seen only a few times. The V call is TRBV19, the J call TRBJ1-2; D unresolved. This CDR3 has 14 residues. Germline values: CDR1 LNHDA, CDR2 SQIVND (reference sequence). Between the trimmed V and J ends, which lost 4 bases and 5 bases, there was a span of 14 bases. CDR3 amino acids: CASSSLGVSYGYTF. CDR3 DNA sequence: TGTGCCAGTAGTAGCCTCGGGGTGAGTTATGGCTACACCTTC.

V and J are TRBV2 and TRBJ2-1, with D hard to call. The CDR3 is 16 amino acids. Germline CDR1 SNHLY, CDR2 FYNNEI. Trimming left V 5 bases short and J 10 bases short, with 24 bases between. The CDR3 bases are TGTGCCAGCAGTTCAACCCCCGGGCCCCGTCCCTCCGAGCAGTTCTTC. It specifies CASSSTPGPRPSEQFF.

The V call is TRBV7-9, the J call TRBJ1-4; unclear D gene. Germline V gene data show CDR1 as SEHNR and CDR2 as FQNEAQ (reference sequence). V lost 5 bases and J 0 bases, leaving 13 bases between the germline ends. The CDR3 sequence is 16 residues long. CDR3 sequence: CASSKYTVATNEKLFF. The CDR3 DNA follows: TGTGCCAGCAGCAAGTACACAGTTGCAACTAATGAAAAACTGTTTTTT.

V is TRBV5-5 and J is TRBJ2-3, with D possibly being TRBD1 or TRBD2 (7 bases each). Trimming removed 4 bases at V and 0 bases at J, with 15 bases between. Germline CDR1 and CDR2: SGHKS and YYEKEE (reference sequence). This CDR3 spans 16 amino acids. In nucleotides, the CDR3 is TGTGCCAGCAGCAGGGAGGGGGCCCGAAGCACAGATACGCAGTATTTT. This encodes CASSREGARSTDTQYF.

The genes are TRBV5-6 and TRBJ1-2; D gene ambiguous. With 5 bases removed from V and 0 bases from J, the gap between germline ends came to 5 bases. This CDR3 comprises 12 residues. From germline, CDR1 is SGHDT and CDR2 YYEEEE. Here the CDR3 reads CASRAANYGYTF. The CDR3 region has the DNA TGTGCCAGCAGAGCGGCTAACTATGGCTACACCTTC.

The J gene is TRBJ2-3, the V gene TRBV6-5; D ambiguous. Looked up from germline, CDR1 is MNHEY and CDR2 is SVGAGI. Trimming shortened V by 3 bases and J by 1 base, and 8 bases separated the two germline ends. This CDR3 is 14 amino acids long. The CDR3 loop is CASSYLTGTDTQYF. The CDR3 DNA follows: TGTGCCAGCAGTTATCTTACAGGCACAGATACGCAGTATTTT.

This clone was seen just once. The chain links TRBV15 to TRBJ2-7; no clear D gene. V was trimmed by 0 bases and J by 2 bases, leaving 5 bases between them. The germline V gene has CDR1 LNHNV and CDR2 YYDKDF (reference sequence). The CDR3 has 13 residues. Written as DNA, the CDR3 is TGTGCCACCAGCAGAGAAAGGGCCTACGAGCAGTACTTC. Its translation: CATSRERAYEQYF.

This chain joins TRBV29-1 and TRBJ2-2; D is perhaps TRBD2 (5 bases). Germline CDR1 is SQVTM and CDR2 is ANQGSEA. The CDR3 loop spans 14 amino acids. Trimming pared 7 bases from V and 7 bases from J, leaving 19 bases between. As DNA, the CDR3 is TGCAGCGGTCGTTTTTCAGAGGGCGGCGGGGAGCTGTTTTTT. Translating gives CSGRFSEGGGELFF.

As concerns this clone: Within the sample, other DNA sequences also encode this same CDR3. J is TRBJ1-4 and V is TRBV5-1, with 9 nucleotides matching TRBD1. Germline assignment: CDR1 SGHRS and CDR2 YFSETQ. Trimming at V came to 4 bases and at J to 6 bases, leaving 4 bases not matched to a gene. The CDR3 loop spans 14 amino acids. In DNA, the CDR3 is TGCGCCAGCAGCCCGGGACAGGGATATGAAAAACTGTTTTTT. It is translated as CASSPGQGYEKLFF.

As for this clone: A read error may produce the germline difference seen at one junction end. The chain carries TRBV7-7 and TRBJ2-5, with D uncertain. The CDR3 contains 14 residues. CDR1 and CDR2 from the germline V gene are SSHAT and FNYEAQ (reference sequence). For the CDR3, the DNA is TGTGCTAGCAGCTTTAATTCGGGCCAAGAGACCCAGTACTTC. Its protein is CASSFNSGQETQYF. Full variable domain (outside the CDR3, taken from reference TRBV7-7 and TRBJ2-5): GAGVSQSPRYKVTKRGQDVTLRCDPISSHATLYWYQQALGQGPEFLTYFNYEAQPDKSGLPSDRFSAERPEGSISTLTIQRTEQRDSAMYRCASSFNSGQETQYFGPGTRLLVL.

The V gene is TRBV5-1, the J gene TRBJ1-6; 12 bases fit TRBD1. V was pared by 3 bases and J by 5 bases, with 6 bases of the junction left unmatched. This CDR3 region has 17 residues. CDR1 and CDR2 from the germline V gene are SGHRS and YFSETQ. Here the CDR3 DNA reads TGCGCCAGCAGCTCGGGACAGGGGGCGAAAAATAATTCACCCCTCCACTTT. It translates to CASSSGQGAKNNSPLHF.

The gene calls are TRBV18 and TRBJ1-3; D gene unclear. Germline CDR1 and CDR2: KGHSH and LQKENI. The CDR3 runs to 14 residues. Trimming stripped 6 bases from V and 7 bases from J, with 16 bases between. The CDR3 spells CASSPGLRTNTIYF. For the CDR3, the DNA is TGTGCCAGCTCGCCGGGCCTCCGGACGAACACCATATATTTT.

The chain has TRBV6-5 and TRBJ2-7, with a possible D match to TRBD2 (5 bases). From germline, CDR1 is MNHEY and CDR2 SVGAGI. V was shortened by 6 bases and J by 3 bases, with 12 bases between the two germline ends. The CDR3 loop spans 13 amino acids. CDR3 DNA: TGTGCCAGCAGGGCCGGGGTGAGCTACGAGCAGTACTTC. Its protein is CASRAGVSYEQYF.

V usage is TRBV9 and J usage is TRBJ2-2; D gene ambiguous. The ends were cut back, 6 bases at V and 3 bases at J, with 9 bases in the middle. CDR1 is SGDLS and CDR2 is YYNGEE in the germline V gene. This CDR3 is built from 13 residues. Here the CDR3 DNA reads TGTGCCAGCAACGACCTGGACACCGGGGAGCTGTTTTTT. As protein: CASNDLDTGELFF.